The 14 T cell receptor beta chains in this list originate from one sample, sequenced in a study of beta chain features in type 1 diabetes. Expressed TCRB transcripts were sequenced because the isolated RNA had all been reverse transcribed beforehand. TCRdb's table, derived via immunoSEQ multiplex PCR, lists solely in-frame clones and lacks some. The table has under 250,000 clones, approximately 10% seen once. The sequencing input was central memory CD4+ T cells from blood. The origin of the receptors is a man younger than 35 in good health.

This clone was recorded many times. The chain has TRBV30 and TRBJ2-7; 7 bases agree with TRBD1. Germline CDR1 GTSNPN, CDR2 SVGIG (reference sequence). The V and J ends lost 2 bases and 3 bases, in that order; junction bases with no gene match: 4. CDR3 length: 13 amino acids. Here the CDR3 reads CAWSPGQLYEQYF. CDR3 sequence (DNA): TGTGCCTGGAGTCCGGGACAGCTCTACGAGCAGTACTTC.

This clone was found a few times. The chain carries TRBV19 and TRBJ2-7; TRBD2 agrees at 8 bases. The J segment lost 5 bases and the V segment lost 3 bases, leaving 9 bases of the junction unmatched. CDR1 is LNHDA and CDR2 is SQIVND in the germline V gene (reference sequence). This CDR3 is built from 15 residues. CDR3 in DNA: TGTGCCAGTAGTATCGCGGGAGGCCACGTTGACGAGCAGTACTTC. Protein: CASSIAGGHVDEQYF.

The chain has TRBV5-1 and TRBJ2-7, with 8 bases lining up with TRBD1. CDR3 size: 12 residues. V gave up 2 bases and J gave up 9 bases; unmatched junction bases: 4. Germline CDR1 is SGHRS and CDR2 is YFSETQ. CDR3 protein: CASSFQGAAQYF. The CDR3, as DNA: TGCGCCAGCAGCTTCCAGGGGGCCGCGCAGTACTTC.

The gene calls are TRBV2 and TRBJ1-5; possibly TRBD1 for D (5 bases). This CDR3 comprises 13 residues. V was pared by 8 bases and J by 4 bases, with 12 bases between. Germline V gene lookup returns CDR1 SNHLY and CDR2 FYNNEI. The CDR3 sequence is CASVGGKNQPQHF. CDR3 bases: TGTGCCAGCGTCGGGGGGAAAAATCAGCCCCAGCATTTT.

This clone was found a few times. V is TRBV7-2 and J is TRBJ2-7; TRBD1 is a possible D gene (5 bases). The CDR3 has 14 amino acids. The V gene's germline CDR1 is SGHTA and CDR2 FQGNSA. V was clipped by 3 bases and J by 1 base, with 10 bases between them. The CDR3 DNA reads TGTGCCAGCAGCTTCTTCCAGGGATCCTACGAGCAGTACTTC. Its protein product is CASSFFQGSYEQYF.

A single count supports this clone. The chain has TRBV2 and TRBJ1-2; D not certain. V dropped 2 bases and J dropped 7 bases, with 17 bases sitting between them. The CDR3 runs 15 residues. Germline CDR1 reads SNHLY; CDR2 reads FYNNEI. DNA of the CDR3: TGTGCCAGCAGTGAACCTCCGGGAGGGAAGGGTGGCTACACCTTC. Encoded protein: CASSEPPGGKGGYTF.

The CDR3 spells CSVEDRNYGYTF. CDR3 in DNA: TGCAGCGTTGAAGACAGAAACTATGGCTACACCTTC. The rearrangement joins TRBV29-1 to TRBJ1-2; D is undetermined. The V end lost 0 bases, the J end lost 2 bases, and 4 bases lay between the germline ends. Per the germline V gene, CDR1 is SQVTM and CDR2 is ANQGSEA. The CDR3 spans 12 residues.

CDR3 in DNA: TGTGCCAGCAGCTTGGAGTCGACAGGCCAAGATACGCAGTATTTT. Protein product: CASSLESTGQDTQYF. This rearrangement joins TRBV7-7 to TRBJ2-3, with a tentative D call TRBD1 (6 bases). Germline-derived CDR1 and CDR2 are SSHAT and FNYEAQ (reference sequence). This CDR3 contains 15 residues. Trimming cost V 3 bases and J 5 bases, with 15 bases left between them.

The CDR3 spells CASSLEGQGIGEQYF. The CDR3 DNA is TGCGCCAGCAGCCTCGAGGGACAGGGGATCGGCGAGCAGTACTTC. The J gene is TRBJ2-7, the V gene TRBV5-1, with 10 bases that match TRBD1. This CDR3 is 15 amino acids long. Germline assignment: CDR1 SGHRS and CDR2 YFSETQ. J lost 6 bases, V lost 4 bases, and 10 bases had no gene match.

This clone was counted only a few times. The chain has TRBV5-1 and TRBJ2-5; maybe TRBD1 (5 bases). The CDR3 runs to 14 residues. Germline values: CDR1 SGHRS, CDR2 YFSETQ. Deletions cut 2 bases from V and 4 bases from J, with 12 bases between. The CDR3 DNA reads TGCGCCAGCAGCTTTGTCAGGGCCGGAGAGACCCAGTACTTC. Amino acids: CASSFVRAGETQYF.

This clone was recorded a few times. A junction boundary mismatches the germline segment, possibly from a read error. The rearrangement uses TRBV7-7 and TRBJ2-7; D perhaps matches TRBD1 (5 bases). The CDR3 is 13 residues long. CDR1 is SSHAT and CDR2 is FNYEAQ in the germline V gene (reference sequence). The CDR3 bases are TGTGCTAGCAGCTTAGCTATGGGGCGCGAGCAGTACTTC. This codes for CASSLAMGREQYF.

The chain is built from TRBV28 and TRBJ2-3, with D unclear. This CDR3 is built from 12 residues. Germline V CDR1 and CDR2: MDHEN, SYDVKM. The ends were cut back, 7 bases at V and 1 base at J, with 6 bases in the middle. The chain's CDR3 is CASTFGTDTQYF. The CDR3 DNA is TGTGCCAGCACTTTCGGCACAGATACGCAGTATTTT.

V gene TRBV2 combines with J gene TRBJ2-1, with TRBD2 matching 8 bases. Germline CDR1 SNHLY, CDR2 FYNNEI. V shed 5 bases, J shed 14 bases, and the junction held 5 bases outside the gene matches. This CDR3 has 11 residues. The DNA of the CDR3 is TGTGCCAGCAGTTCCGGGACTAGAGAGTTCTTC. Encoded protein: CASSSGTREFF.

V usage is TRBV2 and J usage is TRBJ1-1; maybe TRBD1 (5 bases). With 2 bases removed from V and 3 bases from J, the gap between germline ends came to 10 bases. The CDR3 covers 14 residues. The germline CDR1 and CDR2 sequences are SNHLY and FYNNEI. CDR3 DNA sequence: TGTGCCAGCAGTGAACAGGGAAGGCACACTGAAGCTTTCTTT. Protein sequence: CASSEQGRHTEAFF.